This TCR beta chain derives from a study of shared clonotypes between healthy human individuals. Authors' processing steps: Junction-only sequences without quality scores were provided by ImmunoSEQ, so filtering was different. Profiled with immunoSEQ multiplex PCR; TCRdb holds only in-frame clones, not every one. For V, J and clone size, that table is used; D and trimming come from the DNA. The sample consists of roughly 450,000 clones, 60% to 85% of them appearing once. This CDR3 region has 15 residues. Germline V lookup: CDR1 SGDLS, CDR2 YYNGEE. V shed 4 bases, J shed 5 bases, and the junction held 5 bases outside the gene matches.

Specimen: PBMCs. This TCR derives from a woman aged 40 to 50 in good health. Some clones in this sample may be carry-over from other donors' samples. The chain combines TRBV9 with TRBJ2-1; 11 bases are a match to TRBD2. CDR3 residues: CASSQTSGTHNEQFF. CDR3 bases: TGTGCCAGCAGCCAGACTAGCGGGACCCACAATGAGCAGTTCTTC.